This passage covers 22 T cell receptor beta chains from one sample sequenced in a study of cytomegalovirus exposure and HLA in healthy donors. The PCR had 60 Vbeta and 13 Jbeta primers. Sequenced by immunoSEQ multiplex PCR; TCRdb stores in-frame clones only, minus some. The sample consists of about 160,000 clones, more than 65% of them appearing once. Sequences were obtained from PBMCs. These receptors were taken from a man aged 30-40 years in good health and CMV-seronegative.

The rearrangement uses TRBV28 and TRBJ1-2, with a possible D match to TRBD1 (5 bases). Per the germline V gene, CDR1 is MDHEN and CDR2 is SYDVKM. CDR3 length: 14 amino acids. The V end was cut by 6 bases, the J end by 7 bases, with 18 bases between. CDR3 DNA sequence: TGTGCCAGCAGCCAGGATGCCAGGGAAGGTGGCTACACCTTC. Translating it yields CASSQDAREGGYTF.

The J gene is TRBJ2-1, the V gene TRBV5-1; 7 nucleotides align to TRBD2. The CDR3 covers 16 residues. After removal of 5 bases from V and 3 bases from J, the junction contained 11 bases not matched to a gene. Germline V CDR1 and CDR2: SGHRS, YFSETQ. The DNA of the CDR3 is TGCGCCAGCAGGGCTGATGGCGGGAGTTTCTACAATGAGCAGTTCTTC. It encodes CASRADGGSFYNEQFF.

This sequence joins TRBV19 and TRBJ2-2, with D possibly being TRBD1 (5 bases). The V end was cut by 8 bases, the J end by 4 bases, with 14 bases between. The CDR3 extends over 14 amino acids. The germline CDR1 and CDR2 sequences are LNHDA and SQIVND (reference sequence). CDR3 protein: CASSVRVGTGELFF. Here the CDR3 DNA reads TGTGCCAGTTCCGTCAGGGTGGGCACCGGGGAGCTGTTTTTT.

J is TRBJ1-1 and V is TRBV18; D perhaps matches TRBD1 (5 bases). Trimming left V 4 bases short and J 2 bases short, with 23 bases between. Germline loops: CDR1 KGHSH, CDR2 LQKENI. The CDR3 is 18 amino acids. This CDR3 is CASSQEPSNGGGNTEAFF. CDR3 DNA sequence: TGTGCCAGCTCACAAGAACCTTCCAATGGCGGGGGTAACACTGAAGCTTTCTTT. Filled out from reference TRBV18 and TRBJ1-1, the complete variable domain reads NAGVMQNPRHLVRRRGQEARLRCSPMKGHSHVYWYRQLPEEGLKFMVYLQKENIIDESGMPKERFSAEFPKEGPSILRIQQVVRGDSAAYFCASSQEPSNGGGNTEAFFGQGTRLTVV.

The gene calls are TRBV27 and TRBJ1-1; D call uncertain. The germline V and J ends were trimmed by 8 bases and 8 bases, with 24 bases remaining between them. Germline V gene sequence: CDR1 MNHEY, CDR2 SMNVEV (reference sequence). The CDR3 is made up of 15 amino acids. For the CDR3, the DNA is TGTGCCAGCCTCCTAAATAGCGCCAATCCACGAGAAGCTTTCTTT. It yields the protein CASLLNSANPREAFF.

This sequence joins TRBV6-5 and TRBJ1-2, with D unclear. CDR1 is MNHEY, CDR2 SVGAGI, per germline. The CDR3 loop spans 14 amino acids. Trimming removed 0 bases at V and 8 bases at J, with 13 bases between. The CDR3 here is CASSYSDNRRGYTF. Here the CDR3 DNA reads TGTGCCAGCAGTTACTCTGACAACAGAAGGGGCTACACCTTC.

The chain links TRBV5-1 to TRBJ1-6; 9 bases are shared with TRBD1. V lost 2 bases, J lost 7 bases, and 10 bases stayed unmatched. Germline V gene lookup returns CDR1 SGHRS and CDR2 YFSETQ. There are 17 residues in the CDR3. The CDR3 region is CASSFSYRGLDNSPLHF. The CDR3 region has the DNA TGCGCCAGCAGCTTTAGCTACAGGGGGCTTGACAATTCACCCCTCCACTTT. The whole variable domain, filled in from reference TRBV5-1 and TRBJ1-6, reads KAGVTQTPRYLIKTRGQQVTLSCSPISGHRSVSWYQQTPGQGLQFLFEYFSETQRNKGNFPGRFSGRQFSNSRSEMNVSTLELGDSALYLCASSFSYRGLDNSPLHFGNGTRLTVT.

The rearrangement joins TRBV10-2 to TRBJ2-1, with D possibly being TRBD2 (5 bases). V gave up 5 bases and J gave up 0 bases, with 11 bases separating them. Per the germline V gene, CDR1 is WSHSY and CDR2 is SAAADI. The CDR3 has 15 residues. Here the CDR3 DNA reads TGCGCCAGCAGTAAGAGCGGCTCCTCCTACAATGAGCAGTTCTTC. Protein sequence: CASSKSGSSYNEQFF.

The chain is built from TRBV5-1 and TRBJ2-5; 9 bases map to TRBD2. Per germline, CDR1 SGHRS and CDR2 YFSETQ. This CDR3 comprises 18 residues. After removal of 5 bases from V and 3 bases from J, the junction contained 17 bases not matched to a gene. The CDR3 protein is CASRRGESASGTEETQYF. For the CDR3, the DNA is TGCGCCAGCAGACGTGGGGAGTCGGCTAGCGGGACCGAAGAGACCCAGTACTTC. Based on the CDR3 plus reference TRBV5-1 and TRBJ2-5, the full variable domain is KAGVTQTPRYLIKTRGQQVTLSCSPISGHRSVSWYQQTPGQGLQFLFEYFSETQRNKGNFPGRFSGRQFSNSRSEMNVSTLELGDSALYLCASRRGESASGTEETQYFGPGTRLLVL.

V gene TRBV4-2 combines with J gene TRBJ2-1; 11 bases are a match to TRBD2. Germline CDR1 LGHNA, CDR2 YNFKEQ. The CDR3 is 19 amino acids. V was pared by 0 bases and J by 4 bases, with 11 bases of the junction left unmatched. The CDR3 reads CASSQDQKGGLADYNEQFF. CDR3 DNA sequence: TGTGCCAGCAGCCAAGATCAGAAAGGGGGACTAGCGGATTACAATGAGCAGTTCTTC.

CDR3 DNA sequence: TGTGCCTGGAGTCTGACCTCAACTAGTTCCAGCGAGCAGTTCTTC. Its translation is CAWSLTSTSSSEQFF. The V call is TRBV30, the J call TRBJ2-1, with D tentatively TRBD2 (5 bases). Germline V gene data show CDR1 as GTSNPN and CDR2 as SVGIG (reference sequence). The V and J ends lost 2 bases and 10 bases respectively, with 21 bases between them. This CDR3 is built from 15 residues.

The chain couples TRBV20-1 to TRBJ2-7; D gene unclear. The CDR3 runs to 10 residues. Germline values: CDR1 DFQATT, CDR2 SNEGSKA (reference sequence). Trimming removed 6 bases at V and 6 bases at J, with 9 bases between. This chain's CDR3 is CSASRSEQYF. In DNA form, the CDR3 reads TGCAGTGCCTCCCGGAGCGAGCAGTACTTC.

This clone was detected only a few times. The rearrangement joins TRBV9 to TRBJ2-5; 7 nucleotides align to TRBD1. The junction had 10 bases not matched to a gene; V was cut back by 5 bases and J by 3 bases. This CDR3 spans 15 amino acids. CDR1 SGDLS and CDR2 YYNGEE come from the germline V gene. The CDR3 region has the DNA TGTGCCAGCAGTACCCGGGGACAGCTCAAAGAGACCCAGTACTTC. This sequence encodes CASSTRGQLKETQYF.

This clone was observed a single time. The chain links TRBV5-1 to TRBJ2-5, with TRBD1 identical over 8 bases. The CDR3 sequence is 15 residues long. Germline loops: CDR1 SGHRS, CDR2 YFSETQ. V lost 0 bases and J lost 5; bases outside the gene matches: 6. The CDR3 is CASSLGAGGEETQYF. The CDR3 coding sequence is TGCGCCAGCAGCTTGGGAGCAGGGGGCGAGGAGACCCAGTACTTC.

This chain connects TRBV6-1 to TRBJ2-1; maybe TRBD2 (5 bases). The CDR3 has 15 amino acids. Germline CDR1 reads MNHNS; CDR2 reads SASEGT. Trimming removed 4 bases at V and 1 base at J, with 11 bases between. The CDR3 sequence: CASSVRGESYNEQFF. Here the CDR3 DNA reads TGTGCCAGCAGTGTCCGGGGAGAGTCCTACAATGAGCAGTTCTTC.

CDR3: CASSLRTGGSYEQYF. The CDR3 nucleotides are TGTGCCAGCAGCCTCCGGACAGGGGGCTCCTACGAGCAGTACTTC. This chain joins TRBV4-2 and TRBJ2-7, with 10 bases identical to TRBD1. Trimming took 4 bases from V and 0 from J; bases not matched to a gene: 3. Germline V gives CDR1 LGHNA, CDR2 YNFKEQ. The length of the CDR3 is 15 residues.

CDR3 nucleotides: TGTGCCAGCAGCCACACAGGGGGCAAGACTGAAGCTTTCTTT. Translating gives CASSHTGGKTEAFF. This chain joins TRBV7-3 and TRBJ1-1; 9 positions match TRBD1. The CDR3 loop spans 14 amino acids. Losses at the gene ends were 5 bases for V and 5 bases for J; bases not matched to a gene: 6. Germline CDR1 SGHTA, CDR2 FQGTGA.

The chain has TRBV27 and TRBJ1-4, with D possibly being TRBD1 (6 bases). Trimming pared 6 bases from V and 4 bases from J, leaving 12 bases between. This CDR3 has 14 amino acids. Germline V lookup: CDR1 MNHEY, CDR2 SMNVEV (reference sequence). CDR3 sequence: CASRYGQSNEKLFF. The CDR3 DNA reads TGTGCCAGCAGGTACGGACAGAGTAATGAAAAACTGTTTTTT.

To note about this clone: The germline gene is not matched at one end of the junction; a read error may be the cause. This chain joins TRBV7-7 and TRBJ2-1; TRBD2 matches 10 bases. The CDR3 is 16 amino acids. CDR1 is SSHAT, CDR2 FNYEAQ, per germline (reference sequence). In DNA form, the CDR3 reads TGTGCTAGCAGCTTAGCCCCGAGCGGGGGGGACAATGAGCAGTTCTTC. Translating it yields CASSLAPSGGDNEQFF.

The V call is TRBV7-2, the J call TRBJ2-7; TRBD1 matches 10 bases. CDR3 length: 16 amino acids. Germline V lookup: CDR1 SGHTA, CDR2 FQGNSA. V lost 4 bases to trimming and J lost 1 base; unmatched junction nucleotides: 7. The CDR3 loop reads CASSSVGQGISYEQYF. The CDR3 DNA reads as TGTGCCAGCAGCTCCGTGGGACAGGGGATATCCTACGAGCAGTACTTC.

V and J are TRBV4-1 and TRBJ2-5; tentative D call: TRBD1 (6 bases). The CDR3 is made up of 15 amino acids. Looked up from germline, CDR1 is MGHRA and CDR2 is YSYEKL. The V and J ends lost 1 base and 7 bases respectively, with 16 bases between them. In DNA form, the CDR3 reads TGCGCCAGCAGCCAAGGGTTAGAGGAAGGGGGGACCCAGTACTTC. Amino acids: CASSQGLEEGGTQYF.

This chain links TRBV7-9 with TRBJ2-7, with TRBD1 identical over 8 bases. This CDR3 has 16 amino acids. V trimming: 4 bases; J trimming: 2 bases; junction bases outside the gene matches: 10. Germline CDR1 and CDR2: SEHNR and FQNEAQ (reference sequence). This CDR3 reads CASSSLGRTGPYEQYF. CDR3 sequence (DNA): TGTGCCAGCAGCTCGTTGGGCAGGACAGGGCCCTACGAGCAGTACTTC. Full variable domain (remainder filled in from reference TRBV7-9 and TRBJ2-7): DTGVSQNPRHKITKRGQNVTFRCDPISEHNRLYWYRQTLGQGPEFLTYFQNEAQLEKSRLLSDRFSAERPKGSFSTLEIQRTEQGDSAMYLCASSSLGRTGPYEQYFGPGTRLTVT.